This T cell receptor (beta chain) was obtained from a study of cytomegalovirus exposure and HLA in healthy donors. CDR1 and CDR2 (germline): SGDLS, YYNGEE. V shed 4 bases, J shed 8 bases, and the junction held 7 bases outside the gene matches. The CDR3 length is 14 residues. Unrecorded immune exposures were likely, despite nominal health at sampling. The PCR used 60 Vbeta and 13 Jbeta primers. TCRdb's copy holds only in-frame clones and misses some; the assay was immunoSEQ multiplex PCR. Found here are about 210,000 clones, more than 80% of them singletons; the top ten hold about 3.1%. Sample: PBMCs. The chain is built from TRBV9 and TRBJ1-4; TRBD1 matches 8 bases. The TCR was taken from a man younger than 45 in good health and CMV-seronegative. Written as DNA, the CDR3 is TGTGCCAGCAGCCCGACAGGGGCCGGGGAAAAACTGTTTTTT. It is translated as CASSPTGAGEKLFF.